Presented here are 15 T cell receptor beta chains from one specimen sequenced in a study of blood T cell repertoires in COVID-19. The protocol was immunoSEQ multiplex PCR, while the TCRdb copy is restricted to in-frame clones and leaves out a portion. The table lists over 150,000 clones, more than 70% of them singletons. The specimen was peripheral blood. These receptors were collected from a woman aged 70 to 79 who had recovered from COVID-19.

CDR3 nucleotide sequence: TGTGCCAGCAGTTACTCGCAGAGGGGGCGGAATGGCTACACCTTC. Residues: CASSYSQRGRNGYTF. The rearrangement links TRBV6-5 to TRBJ1-2; 7 nucleotides line up with TRBD1. The CDR3 sequence is 15 residues long. V lost 0 bases, J lost 6 bases, and 7 bases stayed unmatched. Germline assignment: CDR1 MNHEY and CDR2 SVGAGI.

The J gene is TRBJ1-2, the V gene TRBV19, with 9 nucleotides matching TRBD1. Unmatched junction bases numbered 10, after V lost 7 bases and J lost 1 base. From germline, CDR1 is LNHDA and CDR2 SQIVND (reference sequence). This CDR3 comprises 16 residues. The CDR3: CASKPLGTGLNYGYTF. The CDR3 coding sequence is TGTGCCAGTAAGCCCCTCGGGACAGGGCTTAACTATGGCTACACCTTC.

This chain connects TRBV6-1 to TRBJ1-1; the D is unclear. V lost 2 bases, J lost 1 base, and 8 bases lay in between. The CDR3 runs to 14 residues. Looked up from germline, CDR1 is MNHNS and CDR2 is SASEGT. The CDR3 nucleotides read TGTGCCAGCAGTGAACCCAGTGAGAACACTGAAGCTTTCTTT. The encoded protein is CASSEPSENTEAFF.

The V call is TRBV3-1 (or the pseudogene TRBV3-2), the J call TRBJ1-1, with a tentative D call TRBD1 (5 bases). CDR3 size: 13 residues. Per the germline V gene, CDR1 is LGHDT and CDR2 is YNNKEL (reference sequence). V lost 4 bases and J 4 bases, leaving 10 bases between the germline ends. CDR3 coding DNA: TGTGCCAGCAGCCCTGGGGGAGGCACTGAAGCTTTCTTT. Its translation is CASSPGGGTEAFF.

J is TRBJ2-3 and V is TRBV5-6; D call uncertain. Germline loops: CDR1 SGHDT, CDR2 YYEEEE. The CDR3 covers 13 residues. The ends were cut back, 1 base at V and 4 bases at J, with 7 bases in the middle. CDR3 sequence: CASSLLAADTQYF. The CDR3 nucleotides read TGTGCCAGCAGCTTGTTAGCAGCAGATACGCAGTATTTT.

CDR3 coding DNA: TGCGCCAGCAGCCCCATCTTCGGGGATTATGGCTACACCTTC. Its protein is CASSPIFGDYGYTF. The chain recombines TRBV5-1 with TRBJ1-2; D unresolved. CDR1 and CDR2 (germline): SGHRS, YFSETQ. The ends were cut back, 4 bases at V and 5 bases at J, with 15 bases in the middle. This CDR3 comprises 14 residues. The variable domain in full, completed from reference TRBV5-1 and TRBJ1-2, reads KAGVTQTPRYLIKTRGQQVTLSCSPISGHRSVSWYQQTPGQGLQFLFEYFSETQRNKGNFPGRFSGRQFSNSRSEMNVSTLELGDSALYLCASSPIFGDYGYTFGSGTRLTVV.

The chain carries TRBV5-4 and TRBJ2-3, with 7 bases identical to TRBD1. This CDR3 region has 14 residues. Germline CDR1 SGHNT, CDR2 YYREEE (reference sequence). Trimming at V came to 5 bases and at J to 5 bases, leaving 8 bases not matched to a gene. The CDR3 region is CASRPRQGGDTQYF. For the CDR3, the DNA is TGTGCCAGCAGACCAAGACAGGGCGGAGATACGCAGTATTTT.

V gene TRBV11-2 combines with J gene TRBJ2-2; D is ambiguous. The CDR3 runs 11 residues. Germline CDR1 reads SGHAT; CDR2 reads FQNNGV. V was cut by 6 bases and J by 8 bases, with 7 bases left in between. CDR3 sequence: CASSLQGELFF. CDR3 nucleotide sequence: TGTGCCAGCAGTCTCCAGGGGGAGCTGTTTTTT. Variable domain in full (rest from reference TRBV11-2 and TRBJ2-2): EAGVAQSPRYKIIEKRQSVAFWCNPISGHATLYWYQQILGQGPKLLIQFQNNGVVDDSQLPKDRFSAERLKGVDSTLKIQPAKLEDSAVYLCASSLQGELFFGEGSRLTVL.

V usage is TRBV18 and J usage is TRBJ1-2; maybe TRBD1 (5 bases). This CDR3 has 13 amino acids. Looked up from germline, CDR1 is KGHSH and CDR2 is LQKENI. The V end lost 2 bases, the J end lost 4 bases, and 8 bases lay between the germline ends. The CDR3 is CASSPGAAYGYTF. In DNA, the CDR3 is TGTGCCAGCTCACCAGGGGCAGCCTATGGCTACACCTTC.

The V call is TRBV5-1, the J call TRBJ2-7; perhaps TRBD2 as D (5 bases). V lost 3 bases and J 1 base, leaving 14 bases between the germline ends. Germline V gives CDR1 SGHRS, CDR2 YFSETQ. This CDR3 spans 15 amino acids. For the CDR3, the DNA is TGCGCCAGCAGCTCGGTAGGAGGTAGGTCCTACGAGCAGTACTTC. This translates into CASSSVGGRSYEQYF.

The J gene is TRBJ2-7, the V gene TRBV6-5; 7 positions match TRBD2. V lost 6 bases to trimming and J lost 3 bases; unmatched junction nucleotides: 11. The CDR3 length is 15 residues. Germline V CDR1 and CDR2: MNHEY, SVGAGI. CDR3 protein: CASRGGIGVDYEQYF. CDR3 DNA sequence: TGTGCCAGCAGGGGGGGGATCGGGGTTGACTACGAGCAGTACTTC.

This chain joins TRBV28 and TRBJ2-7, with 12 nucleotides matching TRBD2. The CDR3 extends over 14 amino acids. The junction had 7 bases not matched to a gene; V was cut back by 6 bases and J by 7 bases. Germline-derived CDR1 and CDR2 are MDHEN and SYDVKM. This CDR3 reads CASSPTSGGREQYF. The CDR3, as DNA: TGTGCCAGCAGCCCTACTAGCGGGGGGCGTGAGCAGTACTTC.

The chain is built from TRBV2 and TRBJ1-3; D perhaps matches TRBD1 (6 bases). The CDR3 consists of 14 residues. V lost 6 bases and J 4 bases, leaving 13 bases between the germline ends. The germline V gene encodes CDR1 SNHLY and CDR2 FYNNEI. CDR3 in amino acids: CASRNRATGNTIYF. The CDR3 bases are TGTGCCAGCAGAAACAGGGCTACGGGAAACACCATATATTTT.

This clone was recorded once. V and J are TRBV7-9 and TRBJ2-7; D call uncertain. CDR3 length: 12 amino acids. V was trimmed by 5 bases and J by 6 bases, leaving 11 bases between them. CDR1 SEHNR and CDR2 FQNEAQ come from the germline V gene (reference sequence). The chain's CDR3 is CASSPSRPEQYF. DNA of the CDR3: TGTGCCAGCAGCCCAAGCAGGCCCGAGCAGTACTTC.

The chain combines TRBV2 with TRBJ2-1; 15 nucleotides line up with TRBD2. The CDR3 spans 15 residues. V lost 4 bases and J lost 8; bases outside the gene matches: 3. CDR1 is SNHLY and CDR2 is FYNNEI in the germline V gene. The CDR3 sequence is CASSVWTSGGDEQFF. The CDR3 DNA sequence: TGTGCCAGCAGTGTGTGGACTAGCGGGGGGGATGAGCAGTTCTTC.